This T cell receptor beta chain was sequenced during a study of T cells after yellow fever vaccination. TCRdb re-derived calls from the 5' RACE reads in MiXCR, one entry per CDR3 protein. The sample shows a few hundred thousand distinct CDR3 sequences, 4.1% of them seen only once. The table lists this clonotype with a few counts. This material consisted of PBMCs, taken 5 days after the yellow fever booster vaccination. This TCR was sampled from a young man who received the YFV17D yellow fever vaccine.

The CDR3 nucleotides read TGCGCCAGCAGCTTTCAGGGGGGGAATAATCAGCCCCAGCATTTT. Protein sequence: CASSFQGGNNQPQHF. The V and J genes are TRBV5-1 and TRBJ1-5; the match to TRBD1 covers 7 bases. V lost 2 bases and J lost 4; bases outside the gene matches: 6. CDR3 size: 15 residues. CDR1 is SGHRS and CDR2 is YFSETQ in the germline V gene.